Presented here are 6 T cell receptor beta chains from one specimen sequenced in a study of blood T cell repertoires in COVID-19. Sequenced by immunoSEQ multiplex PCR; TCRdb stores in-frame clones only, minus some. Of about 440,000 clones in the sample, less than 95% were seen once. Input material: PBMCs or T cells enriched from blood (not recorded which). The origin of the receptors is a man aged 18 to 29 who had recovered from COVID-19.

The chain recombines TRBV27 with TRBJ2-2; maybe TRBD1 (6 bases). The germline V gene encodes CDR1 MNHEY and CDR2 SMNVEV (reference sequence). The CDR3 runs 14 residues. Between the trimmed V and J ends, which lost 8 bases and 2 bases, there was a span of 12 bases. The CDR3 DNA sequence: TGTGCCAGCTCCAGCAGGGGAAACACCGGGGAGCTGTTTTTT. This translates into CASSSRGNTGELFF.

This chain uses TRBV2 with TRBJ1-2; possible D gene TRBD1, 5 bases. The CDR3 has 11 amino acids. Germline CDR1 is SNHLY and CDR2 is FYNNEI. Trimming shortened V by 6 bases and J by 8 bases, and 10 bases separated the two germline ends. In nucleotides, the CDR3 is TGTGCCAGCAGGGGGGACTGGGGCTACACCTTC. Its translation is CASRGDWGYTF.

V is TRBV6-5 and J is TRBJ2-7, with D possibly matching TRBD1 (5 bases). There are 13 residues in the CDR3. V lost 7 bases, J lost 4 bases, and 14 bases lay in between. Germline lookup yields CDR1 MNHEY and CDR2 SVGAGI. In DNA, the CDR3 is TGTGCCAGCAAAAGGGGTCAATTTTACGAGCAGTACTTC. This encodes CASKRGQFYEQYF.

CDR3 sequence (DNA): TGCGCCAGCACTGACAGGGGATTCGGCACCGGGGAGCTGTTTTTT. Translated: CASTDRGFGTGELFF. The chain employs TRBV5-1 and TRBJ2-2; TRBD1 matches at 8 bases. V shed 6 bases, J shed 4 bases, and the junction held 8 bases outside the gene matches. The CDR3 sequence is 15 residues long. Germline CDR1 and CDR2: SGHRS and YFSETQ.

The chain links TRBV6-6 to TRBJ1-3; perhaps TRBD1 as D (6 bases). Germline V lookup: CDR1 MNHNY, CDR2 SVGAGI (reference sequence). V lost 5 bases, J lost 0 bases, and 14 bases lay in between. The CDR3 is 16 amino acids. CDR3 sequence reads: CASSRGDRSSGNTIYF. The CDR3 region has the DNA TGTGCCAGCAGTCGAGGAGACAGGAGCTCTGGAAACACCATATATTTT.

The J gene is TRBJ1-3, the V gene TRBV9; D is perhaps TRBD1 (5 bases). This CDR3 comprises 15 residues. With 3 bases removed from V and 0 bases from J, the gap between germline ends came to 10 bases. Germline CDR1 SGDLS, CDR2 YYNGEE. The CDR3 nucleotides read TGTGCCAGCAGCGCCGACAGTTACTCTGGAAACACCATATATTTT. This gives the protein CASSADSYSGNTIYF.